These 29 T cell receptor beta chains came from one sample sequenced in a study of OX40 agonist ivuxolimab in advanced cancers. Assay: immunoSEQ multiplex PCR; the TCRdb copy retains only in-frame clones and omits some. The profile shows about 44,000 clones, 80% of them singletons. The source material was CD4+ or CD8+ T cells sorted from blood, sampled in a trial of the OX40 agonist ivuxolimab. The receptors stem from an adult with an advanced solid tumor such as melanoma, head and neck, liver or kidney cancer.

This rearrangement joins TRBV30 to TRBJ2-7, with D perhaps TRBD1 (6 bases). V lost 0 bases to trimming and J lost 0 bases, with 9 bases between them. Germline V gives CDR1 GTSNPN, CDR2 SVGIG (reference sequence). This CDR3 contains 14 residues. The CDR3 DNA follows: TGTGCCTGGAGTGTAGACAGGAGCTCCTACGAGCAGTACTTC. Protein: CAWSVDRSSYEQYF.

This sequence joins TRBV5-1 and TRBJ2-1, with TRBD1 matching over 9 bases. The length of the CDR3 is 16 residues. V gave up 3 bases and J gave up 1 base; unmatched junction bases: 5. The germline V gene has CDR1 SGHRS and CDR2 YFSETQ. The CDR3 coding sequence is TGCGCCAGCAGCTGGGGGACAGGGACGTCCTACAATGAGCAGTTCTTC. Its protein is CASSWGTGTSYNEQFF. Combining the CDR3 with reference TRBV5-1 and TRBJ2-1 gives the whole variable domain KAGVTQTPRYLIKTRGQQVTLSCSPISGHRSVSWYQQTPGQGLQFLFEYFSETQRNKGNFPGRFSGRQFSNSRSEMNVSTLELGDSALYLCASSWGTGTSYNEQFFGPGTRLTVL.

This rearrangement joins TRBV2 to TRBJ2-7; TRBD1 is a possible D gene (5 bases). The CDR3 length is 12 residues. The V and J ends lost 6 bases and 0 bases respectively, with 6 bases between them. Germline lookup yields CDR1 SNHLY and CDR2 FYNNEI. As DNA, the CDR3 is TGTGCCAGCAGGGACACCTCCTACGAGCAGTACTTC. Its translation is CASRDTSYEQYF.

This rearrangement joins TRBV5-1 to TRBJ2-3, with TRBD1 matching over 8 bases. The CDR3 totals 14 residues. The J segment lost 4 bases and the V segment lost 4 bases, leaving 5 bases of the junction unmatched. Per germline, CDR1 SGHRS and CDR2 YFSETQ. The CDR3 sequence: CASSLGQASDTQYF. CDR3 nucleotide sequence: TGCGCCAGCAGCCTGGGACAGGCATCAGATACGCAGTATTTT.

This clone was seen a single time. CDR3 protein: CASSIPPGAGGLAGELFF. The CDR3 DNA follows: TGTGCCAGTAGTATTCCCCCCGGAGCGGGAGGGTTGGCCGGGGAGCTGTTTTTT. The rearrangement joins TRBV19 to TRBJ2-2, with TRBD2 identical over 10 bases. Germline V gives CDR1 LNHDA, CDR2 SQIVND (reference sequence). Losses at the gene ends were 3 bases for V and 6 bases for J; bases not matched to a gene: 13. The CDR3 has 18 amino acids.

The rearrangement uses TRBV11-2 and TRBJ2-2; D possibly matches TRBD1 or TRBD2 (6 bases each). The CDR3 extends over 15 amino acids. The germline V gene encodes CDR1 SGHAT and CDR2 FQNNGV. V lost 5 bases, J lost 8 bases, and 18 bases lay in between. The CDR3 nucleotides are TGTGCCAGCAGCCCAACCCCGGGGGCCTTGGGGGAGCTGTTTTTT. Its translation is CASSPTPGALGELFF.

The V call is TRBV18, the J call TRBJ1-4, with D possibly being TRBD1 (5 bases). Trimming pared 3 bases from V and 0 bases from J, leaving 14 bases between. The CDR3 totals 17 residues. Germline CDR1 is KGHSH and CDR2 is LQKENI. The CDR3 here is CASSPGQMTATNEKLFF. The CDR3 DNA reads as TGTGCCAGCTCACCTGGCCAAATGACAGCAACTAATGAAAAACTGTTTTTT.

The V and J genes are TRBV2 and TRBJ2-5, with TRBD2 identical over 7 bases. The J segment lost 5 bases and the V segment lost 6 bases, leaving 9 bases of the junction unmatched. CDR3 length: 14 amino acids. Germline CDR1 reads SNHLY; CDR2 reads FYNNEI. The CDR3 DNA follows: TGTGCCAGCAGACCGATGGGGGGAGGGGAGACCCAGTACTTC. Its translation: CASRPMGGGETQYF. Full variable domain (outside the CDR3, taken from reference TRBV2 and TRBJ2-5): EPEVTQTPSHQVTQMGQEVILRCVPISNHLYFYWYRQILGQKVEFLVSFYNNEISEKSEIFDDQFSVERPDGSNFTLKIRSTKLEDSAMYFCASRPMGGGETQYFGPGTRLLVL.

Details on this clone: The sample has other DNA sequences that encode this CDR3 too. In DNA, the CDR3 is TGTGCCAGCAGCCGGAGGACAGACACTGAAGCTTTCTTT. Translating it yields CASSRRTDTEAFF. The chain links TRBV7-2 to TRBJ1-1; tentative D call: TRBD1 (6 bases). V was trimmed by 5 bases and J by 3 bases, leaving 10 bases between them. This CDR3 comprises 13 residues. Looked up from germline, CDR1 is SGHTA and CDR2 is FQGNSA.

The chain joins TRBV6-6 to TRBJ2-7; D is possibly TRBD1 (5 bases). Germline V gene data show CDR1 as MNHNY and CDR2 as SVGAGI (reference sequence). Between the trimmed V and J ends, which lost 0 bases and 7 bases, there was a span of 7 bases. The CDR3 has 12 amino acids. CDR3 region: CASSYSGLEQYF. The CDR3 coding sequence is TGTGCCAGCAGTTACTCGGGGCTTGAGCAGTACTTC.

Details on this clone: The junction shows a germline mismatch at one end, possibly a read error. The chain links TRBV2 to TRBJ1-4, with D hard to call. The CDR3 is made up of 15 amino acids. In germline, CDR1 is SNHLY, CDR2 FYNNEI. CDR3: CAISESQVPNEKLFF. The CDR3 DNA sequence: TGTGCCATCAGTGAGTCTCAAGTCCCCAATGAAAAACTGTTTTTT. The entire variable domain, with the rest obtained from reference TRBV2 and TRBJ1-4, is as follows: EPEVTQTPSHQVTQMGQEVILRCVPISNHLYFYWYRQILGQKVEFLVSFYNNEISEKSEIFDDQFSVERPDGSNFTLKIRSTKLEDSAMYFCAISESQVPNEKLFFGSGTQLSVL.

This clone is deemed medium-sized. The chain recombines TRBV10-3 with TRBJ1-4, with D possibly TRBD1 on 6 matching bases. CDR3 length: 15 residues. V shed 0 bases and J shed 3 bases, with 8 bases lying between them. The germline V gene encodes CDR1 ENHRY and CDR2 SYGVKD. The CDR3: CAISESTGANEKLFF. CDR3 sequence (DNA): TGTGCCATCAGTGAGTCGACAGGAGCTAATGAAAAACTGTTTTTT.

This chain joins TRBV6-5 and TRBJ2-1; 9 nucleotides line up with TRBD2. The ends lost 4 bases at V and 3 bases at J; junction bases unmatched: 4. The CDR3 covers 15 residues. The germline V gene encodes CDR1 MNHEY and CDR2 SVGAGI. The CDR3 protein is CASSWGREGYNEQFF. For the CDR3, the DNA is TGTGCCAGCAGTTGGGGGCGGGAGGGCTACAATGAGCAGTTCTTC.

This clone was counted a single time. The V and J genes are TRBV7-2 and TRBJ1-2; D call uncertain. The CDR3 contains 15 residues. Trimming took 1 base from V and 4 from J, leaving 13 bases between them. Germline CDR1 and CDR2: SGHTA and FQGNSA. The CDR3 sequence: CASSLERVGVYGYTF. The DNA of the CDR3 is TGTGCCAGCAGCTTAGAACGGGTTGGGGTCTATGGCTACACCTTC.

CDR3 region: CASSPIAGGTFQETQYF. Written as DNA, the CDR3 is TGCGCCAGCAGCCCCATAGCGGGAGGGACCTTCCAAGAGACCCAGTACTTC. This chain connects TRBV5-1 to TRBJ2-5, with TRBD2 matching over 11 bases. V shed 4 bases and J 1 base; nucleotides not matched to a gene: 9. Germline V gives CDR1 SGHRS, CDR2 YFSETQ. There are 17 residues in the CDR3.

The rearrangement joins TRBV5-4 to TRBJ1-3; D gene uncertain. Germline V gene data show CDR1 as SGHNT and CDR2 as YYREEE (reference sequence). V lost 0 bases to trimming and J lost 4 bases, with 11 bases between them. This CDR3 contains 15 residues. This chain's CDR3 is CASSLAGGSGNTIYF. CDR3 nucleotides: TGTGCCAGCAGCTTGGCCGGCGGGTCAGGAAACACCATATATTTT.

This clone has just one count. The chain has TRBV7-8 and TRBJ2-3; 13 bases agree with TRBD2. V gave up 5 bases and J gave up 3 bases; unmatched junction bases: 5. This CDR3 region has 16 residues. Germline V lookup: CDR1 SGHVS, CDR2 FQNEAQ. For the CDR3, the DNA is TGTGCCAGCAGCCCCGGACTAGCGGGAGCGACAGATACGCAGTATTTT. Amino acid sequence: CASSPGLAGATDTQYF.

This clone was counted a single time. The chain joins TRBV13 to TRBJ1-1; 7 bases map to TRBD1. The CDR3 is 16 amino acids. Germline V gene lookup returns CDR1 PRHDT and CDR2 FYEKMQ (reference sequence). With 5 bases clipped from V and 0 bases from J, the junction kept 9 bases outside the gene matches. The CDR3 DNA follows: TGTGCCAGCAGCATGGGGGGACAGTCTGTGAACACTGAAGCTTTCTTT. Translating gives CASSMGGQSVNTEAFF. The full variable domain, rest sourced from reference TRBV13 and TRBJ1-1, is AAGVIQSPRHLIKEKRETATLKCYPIPRHDTVYWYQQGPGQDPQFLISFYEKMQSDKGSIPDRFSAQQFSDYHSELNMSSLELGDSALYFCASSMGGQSVNTEAFFGQGTRLTVV.

The chain couples TRBV6-1 to TRBJ2-1, with a weak D call TRBD1 (5 bases). Per germline, CDR1 MNHNS and CDR2 SASEGT. The CDR3 extends over 12 amino acids. Between the trimmed V and J ends, which lost 5 bases and 10 bases, there was a span of 12 bases. This CDR3 is CASSSAGKEQFF. The CDR3 bases are TGTGCCAGCAGTTCCGCAGGGAAGGAGCAGTTCTTC.

The rearrangement joins TRBV4-1 to TRBJ1-5, with 9 positions matching TRBD1. The CDR3 has 15 amino acids. The germline V gene encodes CDR1 MGHRA and CDR2 YSYEKL. After removal of 4 bases from V and 5 bases from J, the junction contained 6 bases not matched to a gene. The CDR3 sequence is CASSRTGGHDQPQHF. CDR3 in DNA: TGCGCCAGCAGCCGAACAGGGGGCCACGATCAGCCCCAGCATTTT.

The J gene is TRBJ2-1, the V gene TRBV30, with D perhaps matching TRBD2 (5 bases). Germline assignment: CDR1 GTSNPN and CDR2 SVGIG (reference sequence). V was clipped by 3 bases and J by 9 bases, with 18 bases between them. CDR3 length: 14 amino acids. CDR3 residues: CAWSRGLARSEQFF. The CDR3 DNA sequence: TGTGCCTGGAGCAGAGGCCTAGCAAGGAGTGAGCAGTTCTTC.

The genes are TRBV11-2 and TRBJ1-5; D possibly corresponds to TRBD1 (5 bases). This CDR3 region has 13 residues. Per the germline V gene, CDR1 is SGHAT and CDR2 is FQNNGV. V was clipped by 1 base and J by 9 bases, with 10 bases between them. The CDR3 protein is CASSLVRDRPQHF. The CDR3 DNA follows: TGTGCCAGCAGCTTAGTCAGGGACCGGCCCCAGCATTTT.

Here the CDR3 DNA reads TGTGCCAGAAGCCGAAACAGGGGGAGGACTGAAGCTTTCTTT. Its protein is CARSRNRGRTEAFF. This sequence joins TRBV5-3 and TRBJ1-1, with TRBD1 matching 8 bases. TRBV5-3 counts as an open reading frame of uncertain function. J gave up 5 bases and V 4 bases, and 7 bases lay outside the gene matches. The CDR3 sequence is 14 residues long.

The chain recombines TRBV6-6 with TRBJ1-3; D gene ambiguous. This CDR3 has 15 amino acids. Trimming took 7 bases from V and 2 from J, leaving 15 bases between them. Per the germline V gene, CDR1 is MNHNY and CDR2 is SVGAGI (reference sequence). The CDR3 here is CASKDKTRTGNTIYF. CDR3 nucleotide sequence: TGTGCCAGCAAAGATAAGACCAGGACTGGAAACACCATATATTTT.

This sequence joins TRBV28 and TRBJ2-7, with D maybe TRBD2 (6 bases). This CDR3 contains 15 residues. The germline V gene has CDR1 MDHEN and CDR2 SYDVKM. V lost 7 bases and J 0 bases, leaving 16 bases between the germline ends. Written as DNA, the CDR3 is TGTGCCAGCACAAACGGGGGACGTGACTCCTACGAGCAGTACTTC. It codes for CASTNGGRDSYEQYF. The variable domain in full, completed from reference TRBV28 and TRBJ2-7, reads DVKVTQSSRYLVKRTGEKVFLECVQDMDHENMFWYRQDPGLGLRLIYFSYDVKMKEKGDIPEGYSVSREKKERFSLILESASTNQTSMYLCASTNGGRDSYEQYFGPGTRLTVT.

Here the CDR3 reads CASSYSVQGADLYF. CDR3 coding DNA: TGTGCCAGCAGTTACTCCGTTCAGGGGGCGGATCTGTACTTC. This sequence joins TRBV6-6 and TRBJ2-7, with 8 bases matching TRBD1. CDR3 length equals 14 residues. V dropped 0 bases and J dropped 12; count of bases not matched to a gene: 10. CDR1 and CDR2 from the germline V gene are MNHNY and SVGAGI (reference sequence).

The chain carries TRBV29-1 and TRBJ2-5; 7 nucleotides align to TRBD1. Per germline, CDR1 SQVTM and CDR2 ANQGSEA. The CDR3 loop spans 13 amino acids. The trim removed 3 bases at V and 0 bases at J, leaving 1 base unmatched. The CDR3 nucleotides are TGCAGCGTTGACAGGGGGAACCAAGAGACCCAGTACTTC. It translates to CSVDRGNQETQYF.

The V call is TRBV19, the J call TRBJ2-2; possibly TRBD2 for D (7 bases). Looked up from germline, CDR1 is LNHDA and CDR2 is SQIVND (reference sequence). Trimming stripped 5 bases from V and 4 bases from J, with 20 bases between. There are 17 residues in the CDR3. The CDR3 region has the DNA TGTGCCAGTAGTCACCCAGCGGGACAAGAGTTCACCGGGGAGCTGTTTTTT. Amino acids: CASSHPAGQEFTGELFF. Full variable domain (remainder filled in from reference TRBV19 and TRBJ2-2): DGGITQSPKYLFRKEGQNVTLSCEQNLNHDAMYWYRQDPGQGLRLIYYSQIVNDFQKGDIAEGYSVSREKKESFPLTVTSAQKNPTAFYLCASSHPAGQEFTGELFFGEGSRLTVL.

The rearrangement links TRBV16 to TRBJ2-1; a weak D match, TRBD2 (6 bases). The CDR3 extends over 15 amino acids. Germline V lookup: CDR1 KGHSY, CDR2 FQNENV. Deletions cut 2 bases from V and 1 base from J, with 9 bases between. This CDR3 is CASSQGGASYNEQFF. The CDR3 nucleotides are TGTGCCAGCAGCCAAGGAGGGGCTTCCTACAATGAGCAGTTCTTC.